The T cell receptor beta chain described here comes from a study of blood T cell repertoires in COVID-19. As for the study in general: Sites in the United States, Italy and Spain provided acute and convalescent COVID-19 samples. Sources were T cells, B-cell-depleted T cells, or PBMCs; the material itself was cDNA or gDNA.

Per germline, CDR1 MDHEN and CDR2 SYDVKM. The V and J ends lost 7 bases and 1 base respectively, with 20 bases between them. This CDR3 is built from 18 residues. Authors' data handling: Estimation of nucleated cell counts relied on the amplification of reference gene primers. TCRdb's copy holds only in-frame clones and misses some; the assay was immunoSEQ multiplex PCR. D and trimming were read from the DNA, whereas the V and J calls and clone size are those reported in that table. The sample lists 100,000 to 150,000 clones, about 79% occurring once. This TCR came from a woman in her forties or fifties with acute or convalescent COVID-19. The V call is TRBV28, the J call TRBJ2-6; D might be TRBD2 (7 bases). The sequenced sample consisted of peripheral blood. The CDR3 here is CASKQGGQAMSGANVLTF. In DNA form, the CDR3 reads TGTGCCAGCAAACAGGGAGGGCAAGCGATGTCTGGGGCCAACGTCCTGACTTTC.